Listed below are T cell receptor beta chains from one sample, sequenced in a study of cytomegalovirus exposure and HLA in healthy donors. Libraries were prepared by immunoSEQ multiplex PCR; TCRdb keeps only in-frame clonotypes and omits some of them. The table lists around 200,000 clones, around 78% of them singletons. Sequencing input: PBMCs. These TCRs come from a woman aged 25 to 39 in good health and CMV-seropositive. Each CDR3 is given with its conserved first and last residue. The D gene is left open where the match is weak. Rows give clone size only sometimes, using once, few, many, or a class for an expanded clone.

CDR3nt: TGTGCCAGCAGCGTAGTATGGGGGGGAAACACCGGGGAGCTGTTTTTT
CDR3aa: CASSVVWGGNTGELFF
d_gene: TRBD2
v_gene: TRBV9
abundance: -
j_gene: TRBJ2-2

CDR3nt: TGTGCCAGCAGACCCGGGACTTCCTACGAGCAGTACTTC
CDR3aa: CASRPGTSYEQYF
d_gene: -
v_gene: TRBV5-4
abundance: few
j_gene: TRBJ2-7

CDR3nt: TGCGCCAGCAGTGAGTCACAGGGACCGCTTCCTTACGAGCAGTACTTC
CDR3aa: CASSESQGPLPYEQYF
d_gene: -
v_gene: TRBV10-1
abundance: -
j_gene: TRBJ2-7

CDR3nt: TGTGCCAGCAATCCTGGAGGCAGGGGGGGCACAGATACGCAGTATTTT
CDR3aa: CASNPGGRGGTDTQYF
d_gene: -
v_gene: TRBV27
abundance: -
j_gene: TRBJ2-3

CDR3nt: TGTGCCAGCAGCTTGGTGACAGGGGAGCGCTACACCTTC
CDR3aa: CASSLVTGERYTF
d_gene: TRBD1
v_gene: TRBV5-4
abundance: -
j_gene: TRBJ1-2

CDR3nt: TGCGCCAGCAGCTTGGCCGGGGTTGACAATCAGCCCCAGCATTTT
CDR3aa: CASSLAGVDNQPQHF
d_gene: -
v_gene: TRBV5-1
abundance: few
j_gene: TRBJ1-5

CDR3nt: TGTGCCAGCAGTAAAGTACAGGGCGCCTCTGACGAGCAGTACTTC
CDR3aa: CASSKVQGASDEQYF
d_gene: -
v_gene: TRBV6-5
abundance: -
j_gene: TRBJ2-7

CDR3nt: TGTGCCTGGAGTGTACGAGGGGGCGTCGGCAATCAGCCCCAGCATTTT
CDR3aa: CAWSVRGGVGNQPQHF
d_gene: TRBD1
v_gene: TRBV30
abundance: -
j_gene: TRBJ1-5

CDR3nt: TGCGCCAGCAGCTTGGCGGGCGGGGACTACAATGAGCAGTTCTTC
CDR3aa: CASSLAGGDYNEQFF
d_gene: -
v_gene: TRBV5-1
abundance: once
j_gene: TRBJ2-1

CDR3nt: TGTGCCATCAGTGAGGGGCAGGAAAACGAAGCTTTCTTT
CDR3aa: CAISEGQENEAFF
d_gene: -
v_gene: TRBV10-3
abundance: -
j_gene: TRBJ1-1

CDR3nt: TGCGCCAGCAGCCAAGTCCGCGGGGCAACCAATGAGCAGTTCTTC
CDR3aa: CASSQVRGATNEQFF
d_gene: -
v_gene: TRBV4-3
abundance: -
j_gene: TRBJ2-1

CDR3nt: TGTGCCACCAGCGGGGGCGTGAGTGGAGGTGAAGAGACCCAGTACTTC
CDR3aa: CATSGGVSGGEETQYF
d_gene: -
v_gene: TRBV15
abundance: -
j_gene: TRBJ2-5